Each of the 5 T cell receptor beta chains below was sequenced from the same sample in a study of shared clonotypes between healthy human individuals. Produced via immunoSEQ multiplex PCR; TCRdb's table is partial and in-frame only. The data contain some 500,000 clones, about 96% of them seen just once; the ten biggest clones take up approximately 0.06%. Sequencing was done on a sample of naive CD4+ T cells sorted from blood. Specified subset: CD45RA+ positively selected. These receptors originate from a woman aged 30 to 39 in good health.

The rearrangement links TRBV11-2 to TRBJ2-7, with D uncertain. The CDR3 covers 13 residues. Germline assignment: CDR1 SGHAT and CDR2 FQNNGV. V lost 1 base and J lost 6, with 10 bases in between. DNA of the CDR3: TGTGCCAGCAGCTTAGCGGCGGCTACCGAGCAGTACTTC. Protein sequence: CASSLAAATEQYF.

The J gene is TRBJ2-1, the V gene TRBV28; D is possibly TRBD1 (6 bases). Deletions cut 7 bases from V and 4 bases from J, with 14 bases between. CDR3 size: 14 residues. Germline CDR1 MDHEN, CDR2 SYDVKM. The CDR3 sequence: CASNRRDIYNEQFF. The CDR3 nucleotides read TGTGCCAGCAATCGCCGGGACATATACAATGAGCAGTTCTTC.

The chain joins TRBV7-9 to TRBJ1-1, with D perhaps TRBD1 (6 bases). Trimming left V 4 bases short and J 1 base short, with 25 bases between. Germline loops: CDR1 SEHNR, CDR2 FQNEAQ (reference sequence). This CDR3 is built from 19 residues. CDR3 in amino acids: CASSWPPALSGGWNTEAFF. In DNA, the CDR3 is TGTGCCAGCAGCTGGCCCCCCGCCCTGAGCGGGGGCTGGAACACTGAAGCTTTCTTT. The full variable domain, in which reference TRBV7-9 and TRBJ1-1 provide the parts outside the CDR3, is DTGVSQNPRHKITKRGQNVTFRCDPISEHNRLYWYRQTLGQGPEFLTYFQNEAQLEKSRLLSDRFSAERPKGSFSTLEIQRTEQGDSAMYLCASSWPPALSGGWNTEAFFGQGTRLTVV.

This chain links TRBV27 with TRBJ2-7, with D possibly TRBD2 on 6 matching bases. The V end lost 7 bases, the J end lost 0 bases, and 13 bases lay between the germline ends. The V gene's germline CDR1 is MNHEY and CDR2 SMNVEV (reference sequence). The CDR3 consists of 14 residues. CDR3 protein: CASTKRVGSYEQYF. CDR3 sequence (DNA): TGTGCCAGCACCAAGCGGGTAGGCTCCTACGAGCAGTACTTC.

This clone has just a few counts. The same CDR3 arises from other DNA sequences in this sample as well. This chain joins TRBV29-1 and TRBJ1-1, with 7 bases matching TRBD1. Unmatched junction bases numbered 3, after V lost 7 bases and J lost 1 base. From germline, CDR1 is SQVTM and CDR2 ANQGSEA. The CDR3 sequence is 12 residues long. CDR3 sequence (DNA): TGCAGCGGAGGGACAGCGAACACTGAAGCTTTCTTT. Translated, it gives CSGGTANTEAFF.